This T cell receptor beta chain came from a study of blood T cell repertoires in COVID-19 (dated by TCRdb to 2019 to 2021). Regarding the complete study: Samples covering the acute and convalescent phases of COVID-19 were provided by collaborators in the United States, Italy and Spain. The material from the prospective study consisted of cDNA or gDNA derived from T cells, B-cell-depleted T cells, or PBMCs. Subjects who had been exposed to COVID-19, were actively infected with it, or had recovered from it provided the deeply sampled blood TCRbeta repertoires that made up the dataset. The repertoires were made available in a free public database intended to serve as a resource for research on the immune response to SARS-CoV-2. Samples came from the ongoing ImmuneRACE study (first 160 participants) plus 1,254 subjects from 6 global collaborators. The sample metadata nearly always contained a de-identified subject ID, COVID-19 status, age in years and sex. HLA class I and class II types, where available, came from metadata supplied by the sample provider rather than from assay-based typing.

V is cut by 3 bases and J by 3 bases, and the space between the germline ends is 5 bases. In the germline V gene, CDR1 corresponds to LGHNT and CDR2 to FRNRAP. The CDR3 spans 13 residues, from the cysteine through the phenylalanine. Only the CDR3 region is kept as DNA, spanning 39 bases read in frame from base 1. Only a few counts were recorded for this clone. What this receptor recognizes is not known. Base qualities were left out, and no much larger clone turns up one base away. The collaborating institutions used their own protocols to collect whole blood in K2EDTA tubes. For TCRbeta analysis, collaborator samples were shipped as frozen whole blood, as isolated PBMCs, or as DNA extracted from either sample type. TCRbeta CDR3 regions were amplified from genomic DNA by means of the immunoSEQ Assay, a bias-controlled multiplex PCR. In the original analysis: The number of nucleated cells in each sample was estimated from the amplification of reference gene primers within the assay. To quantify the absolute abundance of each unique TCRbeta CDR3 rearrangement, sequence reads were collapsed and filtered. For each sample, productive Simpson clonality was calculated by taking the square root of Simpson's diversity index across productive rearrangements. TCRdb took over this immuneACCESS table, retaining in-frame rearrangements with V and J assigned. Such tables are incomplete; in checked studies, under half of the missing clones stem from an unresolved V gene, and the remainder is unexplained. Clone size and V and J calls were adopted from that table, with D and trimming inferred from the DNA. This sample is represented by 150,000 or so clones; about 88% of them were singletons. The ten most abundant clones make up around 24% of the sample.

On the study overall, not on this receptor specifically: How much clinical and demographic metadata was included differed by source and by participant, and the metadata was provided uncurated.

The TCR was taken from a man aged 55 to 70 with acute or convalescent COVID-19. The chain joins TRBV12-5 to TRBJ2-2, with the D gene not clear enough to name. The sample was peripheral blood. The DNA sequence reads TGTGCTAGTGGTTTCCCGGACACCGGGGAGCTGTTTTTT. Translation gives CASGFPDTGELFF. The variable domain in full, with residues beyond the CDR3 obtained from the reference TRBV12-5 and TRBJ2-2 genes, is DARVTQTPRHKVTEMGQEVTMRCQPILGHNTVFWYRQTMMQGLELLAYFRNRAPLDDSGMPKDRFSAEMPDATLATLKIQPSEPRDSAVYFCASGFPDTGELFFGEGSRLTVL.